This is a list of T cell receptor beta chains from one sample in a study of T cells after yellow fever vaccination. TCRdb fed the 5' RACE reads into MiXCR, producing one record per CDR3 protein. The sample contains about 260,000 distinct CDR3 sequences, about an eighth of which appear only once. The starting material was CD4+ T cells sorted from PBMCs, obtained 45 days after the yellow fever booster vaccination. These receptors were collected from a man younger than 45 who received the YFV17D yellow fever vaccine. CDR3s include the opening cysteine and the closing phenylalanine or tryptophan. D genes are given only for firm matches. Clone sizes are given selectively: once, few, many, or a class where the clone is expanded.

d_call: NA; j_call: TRBJ2-5; clone_size: few; v_call: TRBV11-2; cdr3_nt: TGTGCCAGCAGCTTAGTGGCGGCGCCACAAGAGACCCAGTACTTC; cdr3_aa: CASSLVAAPQETQYF
d_call: TRBD1; j_call: TRBJ2-7; clone_size: few; v_call: TRBV5-6; cdr3_nt: TGTGCCAGCAGCCGACAGGGGACCTACGAGCAGTACTTC; cdr3_aa: CASSRQGTYEQYF
d_call: TRBD2; j_call: TRBJ2-5; clone_size: NA; v_call: TRBV5-1; cdr3_nt: TGCGCCAGCAGACCGGGGTCGCGGGAGGGCCCGGAGACCCAGTACTTC; cdr3_aa: CASRPGSREGPETQYF
d_call: NA; j_call: TRBJ2-2; clone_size: few; v_call: TRBV12-3/TRBV12-4; cdr3_nt: TGTGCCAGCAGTTTTACTGGCGGGGAGCTGTTTTTT; cdr3_aa: CASSFTGGELFF
d_call: NA; j_call: TRBJ2-7; clone_size: NA; v_call: TRBV7-2; cdr3_nt: TGTGCCAGCAGCCCGACCGCGGGATCCCACGAGCAGTACTTC; cdr3_aa: CASSPTAGSHEQYF
d_call: TRBD2; j_call: TRBJ2-7; clone_size: few; v_call: TRBV6-2/TRBV6-3; cdr3_nt: TGTGCCAGCAACGTAGCGGGGGACTACGAGCAGTACTTC; cdr3_aa: CASNVAGDYEQYF
d_call: NA; j_call: TRBJ2-2; clone_size: NA; v_call: TRBV15; cdr3_nt: TGTGCCACCAGCAGAGAAACCATGGAGGCCGGACCCGGGGAGCTGTTTTTT; cdr3_aa: CATSRETMEAGPGELFF
d_call: NA; j_call: TRBJ2-5; clone_size: NA; v_call: TRBV9; cdr3_nt: TGTGCCAGCAGCGTAGGCTGGGGGGACCAAGAGACCCAGTACTTC; cdr3_aa: CASSVGWGDQETQYF
d_call: NA; j_call: TRBJ2-6; clone_size: NA; v_call: TRBV19; cdr3_nt: TGTGCCAGTAGTACGGGTACAGATTCTGGGGCCAACGTCCTGACTTTC; cdr3_aa: CASSTGTDSGANVLTF
d_call: NA; j_call: TRBJ2-7; clone_size: NA; v_call: TRBV20-1; cdr3_nt: TGCAGTGGGACCGACGGGACCTACGAGCAGTACTTC; cdr3_aa: CSGTDGTYEQYF
d_call: NA; j_call: TRBJ2-5; clone_size: few; v_call: TRBV9; cdr3_nt: TGTGCCAGCAGCGTAGATAGAGAAGAGACCCAGTACTTC; cdr3_aa: CASSVDREETQYF
d_call: NA; j_call: TRBJ2-3; clone_size: NA; v_call: TRBV20-1; cdr3_nt: TGCAGTGCTCCTGCAGGGTGGAGCACAGATACGCAGTATTTT; cdr3_aa: CSAPAGWSTDTQYF
d_call: NA; j_call: TRBJ2-1; clone_size: NA; v_call: TRBV29-1; cdr3_nt: TGCAGCGTTGTTTCGGGACTCTACAATGAGCAGTTCTTC; cdr3_aa: CSVVSGLYNEQFF
d_call: NA; j_call: TRBJ2-2; clone_size: few; v_call: TRBV12-3/TRBV12-4; cdr3_nt: TGTGCCAGCAGTTTTGGGCAGGGTGGTACCGGGGAGCTGTTTTTT; cdr3_aa: CASSFGQGGTGELFF
d_call: NA; j_call: TRBJ2-5; clone_size: few; v_call: TRBV4-3; cdr3_nt: TGCGCCAGCAGCCAAGATCTGGGCGGGGAGACCCAGTACTTC; cdr3_aa: CASSQDLGGETQYF
d_call: TRBD2; j_call: TRBJ2-7; clone_size: few; v_call: TRBV10-3; cdr3_nt: TGTGCCATCACCCCTGGGGGAGGGGACGAGCAGTACTTC; cdr3_aa: CAITPGGGDEQYF
d_call: TRBD1; j_call: TRBJ2-2; clone_size: many; v_call: TRBV20-1; cdr3_nt: TGCAGTGCAAGACAGGGGCAGACCGGGGAGCTGTTTTTT; cdr3_aa: CSARQGQTGELFF